The 15 T cell receptor beta chains presented below share a single source sample, sequenced in a study of control samples from healthy donors and cancer patients (dated by TCRdb to about 2020). Library preparation was by the immunoSEQ multiplex PCR assay. The table comes from immuneACCESS by way of TCRdb, which keeps in-frame sequences with V and J called. Part of the clones is missing from these tables; in studies checked, under half for an unresolved V gene and the rest for unknown reasons. The sample table contains tens of thousands of clones; only one count was recorded for around 93% of them. The biggest ten clones account for around 1% of the sample. Sequencing was done on a sample of PBMCs. The receptors here all came from a man aged 25-45 years with colorectal cancer.

This clone appeared once. The gene calls are TRBV6-5 and TRBJ1-5; D is undetermined. Trimming took 0 bases from V and 15 from J, leaving 15 bases between them. This CDR3 spans 13 amino acids. Germline V CDR1 and CDR2: MNHEY, SVGAGI. CDR3 nucleotides: TGTGCCAGCAGTTACTCGATCGGTAGGGTCACGCATTTT. Its protein is CASSYSIGRVTHF.

The rearrangement links TRBV19 to TRBJ2-3; TRBD1 or TRBD2 may be the D gene (5 bases each). This CDR3 region has 15 residues. Looked up from germline, CDR1 is LNHDA and CDR2 is SQIVND (reference sequence). V lost 6 bases, J lost 2 bases, and 15 bases lay in between. CDR3 sequence (DNA): TGTGCCAGTAGCGATCCGGGACGGACCACAGATACGCAGTATTTT. This sequence encodes CASSDPGRTTDTQYF. Full variable domain (rest looked up from reference TRBV19 and TRBJ2-3): DGGITQSPKYLFRKEGQNVTLSCEQNLNHDAMYWYRQDPGQGLRLIYYSQIVNDFQKGDIAEGYSVSREKKESFPLTVTSAQKNPTAFYLCASSDPGRTTDTQYFGPGTRLTVL.

This clone occurred once. The J gene is TRBJ1-3, the V gene TRBV5-6; TRBD1 is a possible D gene (5 bases). The CDR3 contains 14 residues. Germline values: CDR1 SGHDT, CDR2 YYEEEE. V was shortened by 4 bases and J by 1 base, with 9 bases between the two germline ends. CDR3 residues: CASSRRGSGNTIYF. The DNA of the CDR3 is TGTGCCAGCAGCAGGAGGGGATCTGGAAACACCATATATTTT. Full variable domain (missing parts from reference TRBV5-6 and TRBJ1-3): DAGVTQSPTHLIKTRGQQVTLRCSPKSGHDTVSWYQQALGQGPQFIFQYYEEEERQRGNFPDRFSGHQFPNYSSELNVNALLLGDSALYLCASSRRGSGNTIYFGEGSWLTVV.

The V gene is TRBV7-9, the J gene TRBJ2-7, with TRBD1 matching over 8 bases. V dropped 6 bases and J dropped 2; count of bases not matched to a gene: 6. This CDR3 contains 14 residues. Germline CDR1 SEHNR, CDR2 FQNEAQ (reference sequence). CDR3 region: CASSPGTGTYEQYF. The CDR3 bases are TGTGCCAGCAGTCCCGGGACAGGCACCTACGAGCAGTACTTC.

The chain has TRBV6-2 or TRBV6-3 and TRBJ2-1; the D is unclear. The CDR3 totals 16 residues. The germline V gene has CDR1 MNHEY and CDR2 SVGEGT. Deletions cut 6 bases from V and 0 bases from J, with 15 bases between. The CDR3: CASSDIRPSSYNEQFF. CDR3 in DNA: TGTGCCAGCAGCGACATCCGCCCCAGCTCCTACAATGAGCAGTTCTTC.

The rearrangement uses TRBV5-1 and TRBJ1-1; TRBD1 matches 7 bases. The CDR3 runs 14 residues. Germline V gives CDR1 SGHRS, CDR2 YFSETQ. With V trimmed by 4 bases and J by 2 bases, 5 bases remained unmatched. CDR3 amino acids: CASSERTGNTEAFF. The CDR3 DNA is TGCGCCAGCAGCGAAAGGACAGGAAACACTGAAGCTTTCTTT. Combining the CDR3 with reference TRBV5-1 and TRBJ1-1 gives the whole variable domain KAGVTQTPRYLIKTRGQQVTLSCSPISGHRSVSWYQQTPGQGLQFLFEYFSETQRNKGNFPGRFSGRQFSNSRSEMNVSTLELGDSALYLCASSERTGNTEAFFGQGTRLTVV.

The chain employs TRBV19 and TRBJ2-6; weak D call: TRBD1 (6 bases). With 6 bases removed from V and 0 bases from J, the gap between germline ends came to 12 bases. CDR1 is LNHDA and CDR2 is SQIVND in the germline V gene (reference sequence). The CDR3 length is 16 residues. CDR3 DNA sequence: TGTGCCAGTAGCAACAGGGTCAGCTCTGGGGCCAACGTCCTGACTTTC. This translates into CASSNRVSSGANVLTF.

This clone was counted a single time. The CDR3 nucleotides read TGTGCCAGCAGGGGGAGGGAGACCCAGTACTTC. Encoded protein: CASRGRETQYF. The chain uses TRBV27 and TRBJ2-5; TRBD2 might be the D (6 bases). CDR3 length equals 11 residues. The V end was cut by 6 bases, the J end by 5 bases, with 7 bases between. Per the germline V gene, CDR1 is MNHEY and CDR2 is SMNVEV (reference sequence).

V usage is TRBV9 and J usage is TRBJ2-7; TRBD1 might be the D (6 bases). The germline gives CDR1 SGDLS, CDR2 YYNGEE. The CDR3 covers 14 residues. Trimming left V 7 bases short and J 6 bases short, with 20 bases between. The CDR3 nucleotides read TGTGCCAGCCTAACCCCGGGACACTTTACCGAGCAGTACTTC. This codes for CASLTPGHFTEQYF.

The CDR3 DNA is TGCGCCAGCAGCTTGGCCGGGGGACGCGAGCAGTACTTC. Translation gives CASSLAGGREQYF. The chain couples TRBV5-1 to TRBJ2-7, with a tentative D call TRBD2 (6 bases). CDR3 length: 13 amino acids. Trimming cost V 0 bases and J 6 bases, with 10 bases left between them. Germline values: CDR1 SGHRS, CDR2 YFSETQ.

The chain couples TRBV11-2 to TRBJ2-1, with D possibly being TRBD2 (6 bases). From germline, CDR1 is SGHAT and CDR2 FQNNGV. There are 11 residues in the CDR3. V gave up 7 bases and J gave up 9 bases, with 10 bases separating them. DNA of the CDR3: TGTGCCAGCACCATCGGGGGTGAGCAGTTCTTC. Its protein product is CASTIGGEQFF.

The V and J genes are TRBV19 and TRBJ2-5; 12 bases match TRBD2. J lost 5 bases, V lost 3 bases, and 7 bases had no gene match. CDR3 length: 16 residues. Germline CDR1 LNHDA, CDR2 SQIVND (reference sequence). CDR3 coding DNA: TGTGCCAGTAGTATGGACCGGACTAGCGGGGTGGAGACCCAGTACTTC. As protein: CASSMDRTSGVETQYF.

V usage is TRBV27 and J usage is TRBJ2-1; D is perhaps TRBD1 or TRBD2 (6 bases each). V was cut by 7 bases and J by 7 bases, with 17 bases left in between. CDR3 length: 14 amino acids. The germline gives CDR1 MNHEY, CDR2 SMNVEV (reference sequence). Here the CDR3 reads CASTQRGGGNEQFF. The CDR3 DNA reads TGTGCCAGCACCCAACGAGGGGGAGGTAATGAGCAGTTCTTC.

J is TRBJ1-5 and V is TRBV6-2 or TRBV6-3; TRBD1 is a possible D gene (6 bases). V lost 4 bases to trimming and J lost 3 bases, with 16 bases between them. Germline CDR1 and CDR2: MNHEY and SVGEGT. The CDR3 totals 16 residues. CDR3 bases: TGTGCCAGCAGTTCCTTCGGACAGCCCCTCAATCAGCCCCAGCATTTT. Amino acid sequence: CASSSFGQPLNQPQHF.

This clone appeared once. The V and J genes are TRBV30 and TRBJ2-4, with D perhaps matching TRBD1 or TRBD2 (6 bases each). Germline-derived CDR1 and CDR2 are GTSNPN and SVGIG (reference sequence). V was cut by 1 base and J by 15 bases, with 13 bases left in between. The CDR3 totals 11 residues. The CDR3 region is CAWSGQGRGYF. For the CDR3, the DNA is TGTGCCTGGAGTGGGCAGGGGCGGGGGTACTTC.